A selection of T cell receptor beta chains follows, all from one sample in a study of human T cells and chemical hapten exposure. From the RACE reads, TCRdb called clonotypes with MiXCR, one entry per CDR3 protein. The sample holds approximately 80,000 distinct CDR3 sequences, 10% seen once. Sequencing used whole blood, obtained in connection with sensitization to the hapten diphenylcyclopropenone (DPC). Receptors were obtained from a woman under 40 with alopecia areata. Some clones in this sample may be carry-over from other donors' samples. Each CDR3 is given with its conserved first and last residue. D genes are given only for firm matches. Expanded clones get a size class; other rows say once, few or many, or leave the size out.

d_gene: TRBD1; v_gene: TRBV12-3/TRBV12-4; abundance: many; j_gene: TRBJ2-6; CDR3aa: CASSGYRGGANVLTF; CDR3nt: TGTGCCAGCAGTGGTTACAGGGGTGGGGCCAACGTCCTGACTTTC
d_gene: TRBD2; v_gene: TRBV4-1; abundance: .; j_gene: TRBJ2-3; CDR3aa: CASSLWTSGGATISTDTQYF; CDR3nt: TGCGCCAGCAGCCTTTGGACTAGCGGGGGGGCGACGATTAGCACAGATACGCAGTATTTT
d_gene: .; v_gene: TRBV7-3; abundance: many; j_gene: TRBJ2-2; CDR3aa: CASSSQAANTGELFF; CDR3nt: TGTGCCAGCAGCTCACAGGCTGCGAACACCGGGGAGCTGTTTTTT
d_gene: .; v_gene: TRBV2; abundance: few; j_gene: TRBJ1-2; CDR3aa: CASRDPRRGYGYTF; CDR3nt: TGTGCCAGCAGGGACCCTCGGAGGGGCTATGGCTACACCTTC
d_gene: .; v_gene: TRBV6-2/TRBV6-3; abundance: .; j_gene: TRBJ2-1; CDR3aa: CASSPRIPVTEQFF; CDR3nt: TGTGCCAGCAGCCCCCGAATCCCAGTAACTGAGCAGTTCTTC
d_gene: .; v_gene: TRBV20-1; abundance: few; j_gene: TRBJ1-1; CDR3aa: CSASDSDSYTEAFF; CDR3nt: TGCAGTGCTAGCGACTCTGACAGTTACACTGAAGCTTTCTTT
d_gene: .; v_gene: TRBV20-1; abundance: few; j_gene: TRBJ1-5; CDR3aa: CSASPLPNQPQHF; CDR3nt: TGCAGTGCTAGTCCTTTACCCAATCAGCCCCAGCATTTT
d_gene: TRBD1; v_gene: TRBV10-1; abundance: few; j_gene: TRBJ2-7; CDR3aa: CASPGQGPYEQYF; CDR3nt: TGCGCCAGCCCGGGACAGGGACCCTACGAGCAGTACTTC
d_gene: TRBD1; v_gene: TRBV12-3/TRBV12-4; abundance: .; j_gene: TRBJ1-5; CDR3aa: CASSLGTGGNQPQHF; CDR3nt: TGTGCCAGCAGCTTAGGGACAGGGGGTAATCAGCCCCAGCATTTT
d_gene: TRBD1; v_gene: TRBV2; abundance: many; j_gene: TRBJ2-2; CDR3aa: CASRVGQGVTGELFF; CDR3nt: TGTGCCAGCAGAGTGGGACAGGGTGTCACCGGGGAGCTGTTTTTT
d_gene: .; v_gene: TRBV5-1; abundance: .; j_gene: TRBJ1-2; CDR3aa: CDSSQDGANYGYTF; CDR3nt: TGCGACAGCAGTCAGGACGGCGCTAACTATGGCTACACCTTC
d_gene: .; v_gene: TRBV20-1; abundance: .; j_gene: TRBJ2-1; CDR3aa: CSARVRDRDYNEQFF; CDR3nt: TGCAGTGCTAGAGTCCGGGACCGTGATTACAATGAGCAGTTCTTC
d_gene: .; v_gene: TRBV19; abundance: many; j_gene: TRBJ2-2; CDR3aa: CASSTPGGANTGELFF; CDR3nt: TGTGCCAGTAGTACCCCCGGAGGGGCGAACACCGGGGAGCTGTTTTTT
d_gene: .; v_gene: TRBV4-3; abundance: .; j_gene: TRBJ1-2; CDR3aa: CASSQDYHGYTF; CDR3nt: TGCGCCAGCAGCCAAGATTACCATGGCTACACCTTC
d_gene: .; v_gene: TRBV4-2; abundance: .; j_gene: TRBJ2-7; CDR3aa: CASSTGLRGGYEQYF; CDR3nt: TGTGCCAGCAGTACCGGCCTTAGGGGAGGCTACGAGCAGTACTTC
d_gene: .; v_gene: TRBV6-5; abundance: many; j_gene: TRBJ1-3; CDR3aa: CASKASGNTIYF; CDR3nt: TGTGCCAGCAAGGCCTCTGGAAACACCATATATTTT
d_gene: TRBD1; v_gene: TRBV7-3; abundance: many; j_gene: TRBJ2-3; CDR3aa: CASSKTGTDTQYF; CDR3nt: TGTGCCAGCAGCAAGACAGGGACAGATACGCAGTATTTT
d_gene: .; v_gene: TRBV18; abundance: many; j_gene: TRBJ1-6; CDR3aa: CASSPAGSSYNSPLHF; CDR3nt: TGTGCCAGCTCACCTGCAGGGAGCTCCTATAATTCACCCCTCCACTTT
d_gene: .; v_gene: TRBV5-1; abundance: many; j_gene: TRBJ2-7; CDR3aa: CASSPGYSYEQYF; CDR3nt: TGCGCCAGCAGCCCGGGGTACTCCTACGAGCAGTACTTC
d_gene: .; v_gene: TRBV15; abundance: many; j_gene: TRBJ2-7; CDR3aa: CATSRDRKQVGEQYF; CDR3nt: TGTGCCACCAGCAGAGATCGGAAACAGGTCGGCGAGCAGTACTTC
d_gene: .; v_gene: TRBV29-1; abundance: .; j_gene: TRBJ1-4; CDR3aa: CSVGLGRAEKLFF; CDR3nt: TGCAGCGTTGGTTTGGGGCGGGCTGAAAAACTGTTTTTT
d_gene: .; v_gene: TRBV11-2; abundance: many; j_gene: TRBJ2-5; CDR3aa: CASSLQGTQYF; CDR3nt: TGTGCCAGCAGCCTACAAGGGACCCAGTACTTC
d_gene: TRBD1; v_gene: TRBV18; abundance: many; j_gene: TRBJ2-1; CDR3aa: CASSPGDRKYNEQFF; CDR3nt: TGTGCCAGCTCACCAGGGGACAGAAAGTACAATGAGCAGTTCTTC